This T cell receptor beta chain was identified during a study of T cells in Graves' hyperthyroidism and ophthalmopathy (dated by TCRdb to 2018 to 2020). Notes on the research overall: Peripheral blood samples were taken at the time of initial diagnosis, prior to any treatment. A discovery cohort of about a hundred patients, about 40 with Graves' ophthalmopathy and 55 to 65 with stable Graves' hyperthyroidism, was used to find distinguishing TCR V-J signatures. Prospective prediction of ophthalmopathy was tested in an independent validation cohort consisting of about 19 hyperthyroidism patients and some 15 patients who later progressed to ophthalmopathy. The 85 to 100 discovery patients were divided at random into training and test sets in a 7:3 ratio. The study also compared thyroid tissue and blood T-cell repertoires from several Graves' hyperthyroidism patients. Following sampling, methimazole starting at 30 mg daily was given to hyperthyroidism patients, and high-dose intravenous methylprednisolone was given to ophthalmopathy patients. According to the paper, TCR Vbeta CDR3 sequencing was carried out on approximately 140 peripheral blood samples, which came from approximately 41 ophthalmopathy, approximately 72 hyperthyroidism and approximately 17 progressor patients.

The V end gives up 6 bases and the J end 9 bases, leaving 10 bases in the junction not matched to a gene. Including cysteine and phenylalanine, the CDR3 has 15 amino acids. Only the CDR3 portion is preserved as DNA: 45 bases, with reading frame beginning at the first base. Taken from the germline V gene, the CDR1 and CDR2 loops are MDHEN and SYDVKM. A patient counted as having stable Graves' hyperthyroidism if no progression to ophthalmopathy occurred over 18 months of follow-up. Hyperthyroidism patients were newly diagnosed, with disease duration under 2 months, and aged 18 to 65 years. Exclusion was applied to patients with uncontrolled infections, other autoimmune diseases, pregnancy or lactation. Diagnoses relied on clinical symptoms, serum thyroxine and TRAb, thyroid ultrasound and orbital computed tomography. PBMCs were separated from 7.5 to 10 ml of fresh peripheral blood using Ficoll-Paque density gradient centrifugation. Trizol reagent was used to extract total RNA, and RNA quality was then checked on an Agilent 2100 Bioanalyzer.

Amplification of TCR beta CDR3 regions was carried out from RNA transcripts. The TCR CDR3 was subjected to a first round of RT-PCR using the HTBI primer set and the Qiagen OneStep RT-PCR kit. The libraries were constructed in a second round of multiplex PCR and then size-selected and purified. Paired-end sequencing of the libraries was performed with 100 bp reads on an Illumina HiSeq2000. As for how the authors treated the data: Raw data were processed with SOAPnuke, discarding reads with adapters, uncalled bases, mean Phred below 15, or no exact constant-primer or identifier match. High-quality paired reads were merged with COPE v1.2.5, and unique nucleotide sequences were defined as clonotypes. MiTCR v1.1 was used to align the clonotypes against IMGT TRBV, TRBD and TRBJ reference segments. The analysis was restricted to V-J combinations with a frequency above 0.0001, which together covered just over 98% of the repertoires. A TCS score was defined as the ratio between F50 (clonal expansion) and ExV (chaos), using BLOSUM62-based TCRdist between CDR3 peptides within each V-J. Welch's t-statistics and random forest reduced some 510 V-J features to 13, which were used in a naive Bayes classifier (R e1071). The raw public data were reprocessed by TCRdb itself: fastp quality trimming at Q25, MiXCR clonotype calling, in-frame beta chains only. Identical CDR3 proteins give one entry, which carries the most common genes and DNA. The V and J calls come from TCRdb's annotation, not from the publication. Across this sample there are 600,000 to 650,000 distinct CDR3 sequences, with 15% to 20% seen only once. Of the sample, over 3.5% falls within the top ten clones.

Broad study findings and their caveats: Ophthalmopathy was separated from stable hyperthyroidism by a 13 V-J signature model, with 85% to 90% sensitivity and roughly 81% specificity obtained in cross-validation and 80%/75% obtained in testing. No statistical method was used to fix the sample size in advance, and group allocation was not hidden from the investigators. In validation, the model predicted progression to ophthalmopathy with approximately 71% sensitivity and about 73% specificity, a median of approximately 6.7 months before onset. Most expanded thyroid clonotypes (frequency above 0.001) were also found in blood, which suggests that blood repertoires may mirror thyroid immune responses.

This clonotype was picked up many times. The antigen this receptor binds is unknown. The record has no base qualities; no much larger clone is one base away. This receptor was taken from a woman under 40 with Graves' hyperthyroidism. The rearranged segments are TRBV28 and TRBJ2-1, with 11 central nucleotides matching TRBD2. The specimen sequenced was blood. This receptor has the CDR3 CASRGLADLTGEQFF. The nucleotide sequence is given as TGTGCCAGCAGGGGACTAGCGGACCTGACGGGTGAGCAGTTCTTC.